Listed below are T cell receptor beta chains from one sample, sequenced in a study of radiotherapy plus CTLA-4 blockade in lung cancer. Measured with immunoSEQ multiplex PCR; TCRdb has only the in-frame clones, and not every one. This sample carries tens of thousands of clones, about 86% of them seen once, and the ten largest clones take more than 2%. The sample consisted of peripheral blood, taken from a patient treated with radiotherapy plus ipilimumab. The source of these receptors is a human donor with non-small cell lung cancer who had a partial response to radiotherapy plus ipilimumab. CDR3s include the opening cysteine and the closing phenylalanine or tryptophan. The D gene is left open where the match is weak. Clone size appears in some rows only: once, few, many, or a class for an expanded clone.

D	V	J	size	DNA	CDR3
NA	TRBV10-2	TRBJ2-7	NA	TGCGCCACCAGACCCCCTTCGGCGGGGGCTGCCTACGAGCAGTACTTC	CATRPPSAGAAYEQYF
NA	TRBV4-1	TRBJ2-6	NA	TGCGCCAGCAGCCAAGCGGGACATCTCTCTGGGGCCAACGTCCTGACTTTC	CASSQAGHLSGANVLTF
NA	TRBV6-4	TRBJ2-2	NA	TGTGCCAGCAGCTCCTCGAACACCGGGGAGCTGTTTTTT	CASSSSNTGELFF
NA	TRBV27	TRBJ2-7	NA	TGTGCCAGCACCTGGGGGGGGCCGACCTACGAGCAGTACTTC	CASTWGGPTYEQYF
NA	TRBV19	TRBJ2-3	once	TGTGCCAGTACGGAGACTAGTAAGGATACGCAGTATTTT	CASTETSKDTQYF
NA	TRBV28	TRBJ1-1	NA	TGTGCCAGCAGTTTGGGGGGGTTGGGCACTGAAGCTTTCTTT	CASSLGGLGTEAFF
TRBD1	TRBV6-6	TRBJ2-1	NA	TGTGCCAGCAGTCTTGGACAGGGGGCTCGAGGTGAGCAGTTCTTC	CASSLGQGARGEQFF
NA	TRBV4-1	TRBJ2-7	NA	TGCGCCAGCAGCCTGACATCCCAACCACAATACGAGCAGTACTTC	CASSLTSQPQYEQYF
TRBD1	TRBV28	TRBJ2-5	once	TGTGCCAGCAGTGGACAGGGTACGACGGGGGCCCAGTACTTC	CASSGQGTTGAQYF
TRBD2	TRBV25-1	TRBJ2-3	NA	TGTGCCAGCAGTGAATTAAGGCTAGCGGGTGCAGATACGCAGTATTTT	CASSELRLAGADTQYF
NA	TRBV27	TRBJ2-2	NA	TGTGCCAGTTGTCGGACAGCGAACACCGGGGAGCTGTTCTTT	CASCRTANTGELFF
NA	TRBV4-2	TRBJ1-5	NA	TGTGCCAGCAGCCAAAGTCAGGGTGATCAGCCCCAGCATTTT	CASSQSQGDQPQHF
TRBD1	TRBV6-5	TRBJ1-4	NA	TGTGCCAGCAGTCCGCCCGGGACAGGGCATGAAAAACTGTTTTTT	CASSPPGTGHEKLFF
TRBD1	TRBV19	TRBJ1-6	NA	TGTGCCAGTAGTATCGACAGGGGAGATTCACCCCTCCACTTT	CASSIDRGDSPLHF
NA	TRBV6-5	TRBJ2-1	NA	TGTGCCAGCAGTGGGGACACGAGGAATGAGCAGTTCTTC	CASSGDTRNEQFF